This TCR beta chain appears in the sequencing data of a study of CXCR3-negative and CXCR3-positive naive CD8 T cells. CDR3 length: 15 amino acids. Germline lookup yields CDR1 MDHEN and CDR2 SYDVKM. Preparation of TRB cDNA libraries relied on 5' RACE carrying UMI labels. TCRdb derives one entry per CDR3 protein from the 5' RACE reads, leaving out DNA. This sample's table has tens of thousands of distinct CDR3 sequences. The chain links TRBV28 to TRBJ2-7; TCRdb names TRBD1, which stays unverified in the absence of DNA. This TCR derives from a human donor in good health. Some clones in this sample may be carry-over from other donors' samples. What was sequenced was naive CXCR3- CD8+ T cells from blood. Sample subset: CD45RO-CCR7+CD27+CD95- naive CD8+ T cells lacking CXCR3 (TNR3-). CDR3 loop: CASSLDSGDPYEQYF.